The rows below give T cell receptor beta chains drawn from one sample of a study of cytomegalovirus exposure and HLA in healthy donors. TCRdb's copy holds only in-frame clones and misses some; the assay was immunoSEQ multiplex PCR. The sample consists of 110,000 or so clones, under 80% of them appearing once. The material sequenced was PBMCs. The receptors were gathered from a woman in her thirties or forties in good health and CMV-seropositive. CDR3s include the opening cysteine and the closing phenylalanine or tryptophan. The order of the fields is J gene, CDR3 length, D gene, clone size, V gene, CDR3 protein, CDR3 DNA. The D gene is left open where the match is weak. Not all rows give a size; the values are once, few, many and, for expanded clones, a class.

J gene: TRBJ2-2; CDR3 length: 18; D gene: -; clone size: -; V gene: TRBV7-8; CDR3 protein: CASSIRDKGETNTGELFF; CDR3 DNA: TGTGCCAGCAGCATCCGGGACAAAGGAGAAACTAACACCGGGGAGCTGTTTTTT
J gene: TRBJ2-7; CDR3 length: 14; D gene: -; clone size: -; V gene: TRBV12-5; CDR3 protein: CASGLEVASDEQYF; CDR3 DNA: TGTGCTAGTGGTTTGGAAGTAGCGTCAGACGAGCAGTACTTC
J gene: TRBJ1-6; CDR3 length: 15; D gene: TRBD1; clone size: -; V gene: TRBV2; CDR3 protein: CASSRQGVYNSPLHF; CDR3 DNA: TGTGCCAGCAGTCGACAGGGGGTCTATAATTCACCCCTCCACTTT
J gene: TRBJ2-7; CDR3 length: 15; D gene: TRBD1; clone size: -; V gene: TRBV27; CDR3 protein: CASSFSGTVSYEQYF; CDR3 DNA: TGTGCCAGCAGTTTTTCCGGGACAGTTTCCTACGAGCAGTACTTC
J gene: TRBJ1-2; CDR3 length: 15; D gene: -; clone size: many; V gene: TRBV6-5; CDR3 protein: CASSYATGTISSYTF; CDR3 DNA: TGTGCCAGCAGTTACGCAACCGGGACTATTTCTTCCTACACCTTC
J gene: TRBJ1-6; CDR3 length: 13; D gene: TRBD1; clone size: -; V gene: TRBV27; CDR3 protein: CASSLTGDSPLHF; CDR3 DNA: TGTGCCAGCAGTTTGACAGGGGATTCACCCCTCCACTTT
J gene: TRBJ2-1; CDR3 length: 18; D gene: TRBD2; clone size: -; V gene: TRBV2; CDR3 protein: CASSEGWTSGTSYNEQFF; CDR3 DNA: TGTGCCAGCAGTGAGGGATGGACTAGCGGGACCTCCTACAATGAGCAGTTCTTC
J gene: TRBJ1-2; CDR3 length: 16; D gene: TRBD1; clone size: few; V gene: TRBV10-3; CDR3 protein: CAISESLGQRGSGYTF; CDR3 DNA: TGTGCCATCAGTGAGTCTTTGGGACAGCGAGGGTCTGGCTACACCTTC
J gene: TRBJ2-1; CDR3 length: 16; D gene: TRBD2; clone size: -; V gene: TRBV7-6; CDR3 protein: CASSFPGLAGLNEQFF; CDR3 DNA: TGTGCCAGCAGCTTCCCGGGACTAGCGGGTCTCAATGAGCAGTTCTTC
J gene: TRBJ1-4; CDR3 length: 15; D gene: -; clone size: -; V gene: TRBV4-1; CDR3 protein: CASSQEGGGKEKLFF; CDR3 DNA: TGTGCCAGCAGCCAAGAGGGGGGGGGTAAGGAAAAACTGTTTTTT
J gene: TRBJ1-1; CDR3 length: 14; D gene: TRBD1; clone size: few; V gene: TRBV30; CDR3 protein: CACTRTGRDTEAFF; CDR3 DNA: TGTGCCTGTACCCGGACAGGGCGGGACACTGAAGCTTTCTTT
J gene: TRBJ1-1; CDR3 length: 15; D gene: -; clone size: -; V gene: TRBV27; CDR3 protein: CASSLQPSGATEAFF; CDR3 DNA: TGTGCCAGCAGTTTACAGCCATCAGGGGCCACTGAAGCTTTCTTT
J gene: TRBJ2-1; CDR3 length: 15; D gene: -; clone size: once; V gene: TRBV5-1; CDR3 protein: CASSLLSSSYNEQFF; CDR3 DNA: TGCGCCAGCAGCTTGTTGTCGAGCTCCTACAATGAGCAGTTCTTC
J gene: TRBJ1-2; CDR3 length: 16; D gene: -; clone size: -; V gene: TRBV7-8; CDR3 protein: CASSSFSAGNLYGYTF; CDR3 DNA: TGTGCCAGCAGCTCATTTTCTGCAGGGAACCTCTATGGCTACACCTTC
J gene: TRBJ2-3; CDR3 length: 16; D gene: TRBD2; clone size: -; V gene: TRBV5-4; CDR3 protein: CASSSGLAGSSDTQYF; CDR3 DNA: TGTGCCAGCAGCTCCGGACTAGCGGGAAGTTCTGATACGCAGTATTTT
J gene: TRBJ2-1; CDR3 length: 16; D gene: TRBD1; clone size: -; V gene: TRBV7-2; CDR3 protein: CASSRASGQGYNEQFF; CDR3 DNA: TGTGCCAGCAGCCGGGCGTCGGGACAGGGCTACAATGAGCAGTTCTTC
J gene: TRBJ2-6; CDR3 length: 15; D gene: -; clone size: -; V gene: TRBV2; CDR3 protein: CASSPQGIGANVLTF; CDR3 DNA: TGTGCCAGCAGCCCCCAGGGAATAGGGGCCAACGTCCTGACTTTC
J gene: TRBJ2-3; CDR3 length: 16; D gene: TRBD2; clone size: -; V gene: TRBV5-4; CDR3 protein: CASSTRLAGSGDTQYF; CDR3 DNA: TGTGCCAGCAGCACCAGACTAGCGGGGAGCGGAGATACGCAGTATTTT
J gene: TRBJ2-1; CDR3 length: 13; D gene: -; clone size: -; V gene: TRBV9; CDR3 protein: CASSVFRADEQFF; CDR3 DNA: TGTGCCAGCAGCGTATTCAGGGCGGATGAGCAGTTCTTC
J gene: TRBJ1-4; CDR3 length: 17; D gene: -; clone size: -; V gene: TRBV9; CDR3 protein: CASSVGQGYGVREKLFF; CDR3 DNA: TGTGCTAGCAGCGTAGGGCAGGGGTACGGAGTTCGAGAAAAACTGTTTTTT
J gene: TRBJ1-5; CDR3 length: 14; D gene: -; clone size: -; V gene: TRBV10-3; CDR3 protein: CAISDRGGRQPQHF; CDR3 DNA: TGTGCCATCAGTGACAGGGGAGGGAGACAGCCCCAGCATTTT
J gene: TRBJ2-1; CDR3 length: 16; D gene: TRBD2; clone size: -; V gene: TRBV5-1; CDR3 protein: CASSHSGTSVYNEQFF; CDR3 DNA: TGCGCCAGCAGCCATTCCGGGACTAGCGTTTACAATGAGCAGTTCTTC
J gene: TRBJ2-1; CDR3 length: 16; D gene: TRBD1; clone size: -; V gene: TRBV7-9; CDR3 protein: CASSLSGQAIYNEQFF; CDR3 DNA: TGTGCCAGCAGCTTATCGGGACAGGCCATCTACAATGAGCAGTTCTTC
J gene: TRBJ2-1; CDR3 length: 14; D gene: -; clone size: -; V gene: TRBV11-2; CDR3 protein: CASSQRASSVGQFF; CDR3 DNA: TGTGCCAGCAGCCAGAGGGCCTCAAGTGTTGGGCAGTTCTTC
J gene: TRBJ1-2; CDR3 length: 16; D gene: -; clone size: -; V gene: TRBV9; CDR3 protein: CASSVLLGGGSYGYTF; CDR3 DNA: TGTGCCAGCAGCGTCCTATTAGGGGGGGGAAGCTATGGCTACACCTTC
J gene: TRBJ2-1; CDR3 length: 15; D gene: -; clone size: -; V gene: TRBV27; CDR3 protein: CASSFWARGRDEQFF; CDR3 DNA: TGTGCCAGCAGCTTTTGGGCGCGGGGTCGGGATGAGCAGTTCTTC
J gene: TRBJ2-2; CDR3 length: 13; D gene: -; clone size: -; V gene: TRBV5-1; CDR3 protein: CASSIQGSGELFF; CDR3 DNA: TGCGCCAGCAGCATCCAGGGGTCGGGGGAGCTGTTTTTT
J gene: TRBJ2-3; CDR3 length: 14; D gene: -; clone size: few; V gene: TRBV30; CDR3 protein: CAWSRMGSTDTQYF; CDR3 DNA: TGTGCCTGGAGTCGGATGGGCTCCACAGATACGCAGTATTTT
J gene: TRBJ2-1; CDR3 length: 15; D gene: TRBD2; clone size: once; V gene: TRBV7-3; CDR3 protein: CASSSTSVSYNEQFF; CDR3 DNA: TGTGCCAGCAGCTCCACTAGCGTCAGCTACAATGAGCAGTTCTTC
J gene: TRBJ2-7; CDR3 length: 19; D gene: TRBD2; clone size: once; V gene: TRBV5-1; CDR3 protein: CASSLRRLAGGTRPYEQYF; CDR3 DNA: TGCGCCAGCAGCTTGCGGCGACTAGCGGGAGGGACCCGCCCCTACGAGCAGTACTTC
J gene: TRBJ2-1; CDR3 length: 11; D gene: -; clone size: -; V gene: TRBV20-1; CDR3 protein: CSARRDNEQFF; CDR3 DNA: TGCAGTGCTAGGAGGGATAATGAGCAGTTCTTC
J gene: TRBJ1-1; CDR3 length: 11; D gene: TRBD1; clone size: -; V gene: TRBV6-5; CDR3 protein: CAAGDRVRTFF; CDR3 DNA: TGTGCCGCAGGGGACAGGGTAAGAACTTTCTTT
J gene: TRBJ2-3; CDR3 length: 13; D gene: TRBD2; clone size: -; V gene: TRBV30; CDR3 protein: CAWSGTSLDTQYF; CDR3 DNA: TGTGCCTGGAGTGGGACTAGTTTAGATACGCAGTATTTT
J gene: TRBJ2-1; CDR3 length: 15; D gene: -; clone size: once; V gene: TRBV7-9; CDR3 protein: CASSLNSNSYNEQFF; CDR3 DNA: TGTGCCAGCAGCTTAAACAGCAACTCCTACAATGAGCAGTTCTTC
J gene: TRBJ2-3; CDR3 length: 16; D gene: TRBD2; clone size: once; V gene: TRBV10-3; CDR3 protein: CAIKSSSERGADTQYF; CDR3 DNA: TGTGCCATCAAGTCCTCCTCGGAGCGGGGGGCAGATACGCAGTATTTT
J gene: TRBJ1-1; CDR3 length: 13; D gene: -; clone size: -; V gene: TRBV7-3; CDR3 protein: CASSFDSTTEAFF; CDR3 DNA: TGTGCCAGCAGCTTCGACAGTACTACTGAAGCTTTCTTT
J gene: TRBJ1-4; CDR3 length: 14; D gene: -; clone size: few; V gene: TRBV10-3; CDR3 protein: CAISLGQDGGKLFF; CDR3 DNA: TGTGCCATCAGTCTGGGCCAGGACGGAGGAAAACTGTTTTTT
J gene: TRBJ1-1; CDR3 length: 14; D gene: TRBD1; clone size: -; V gene: TRBV7-2; CDR3 protein: CASSLGRGRDEAFF; CDR3 DNA: TGTGCCAGCAGCTTAGGCAGGGGGCGAGATGAAGCTTTCTTT
J gene: TRBJ2-3; CDR3 length: 17; D gene: TRBD2; clone size: -; V gene: TRBV5-8; CDR3 protein: CASKRQRTSGNTDTQYF; CDR3 DNA: TGTGCCAGCAAAAGACAGAGGACTAGCGGAAACACAGATACGCAGTATTTT
J gene: TRBJ2-3; CDR3 length: 16; D gene: -; clone size: few; V gene: TRBV6-6; CDR3 protein: CAASAPTGHRTDTQYF; CDR3 DNA: TGTGCCGCCTCCGCCCCCACAGGCCATCGCACAGATACGCAGTATTTT
J gene: TRBJ2-7; CDR3 length: 16; D gene: TRBD2; clone size: -; V gene: TRBV30; CDR3 protein: CAWSSPHSGRGGEQYF; CDR3 DNA: TGTGCCTGGAGTTCCCCACACAGCGGGAGAGGCGGCGAGCAGTACTTC
J gene: TRBJ1-4; CDR3 length: 14; D gene: TRBD1; clone size: -; V gene: TRBV6-5; CDR3 protein: CATLGRDRNEKLFF; CDR3 DNA: TGTGCCACCCTGGGGAGGGACAGGAATGAAAAACTGTTTTTT